The next 2 T cell receptor beta chains were all read from a single sample in a study of control samples from healthy donors and cancer patients. TCRdb keeps only in-frame clones here, not all; method: immunoSEQ multiplex PCR. The sample comprises fewer than 300,000 clones, around 79% of which are singletons, and about an eighth rests with the top ten. Sample: PBMCs. The receptor set was obtained from a woman in her sixties with lung cancer.

The chain has TRBV3-1 (or the pseudogene TRBV3-2) and TRBJ1-5; possible D gene TRBD1, 6 bases. The germline V gene encodes CDR1 LGHDT and CDR2 YNNKEL (reference sequence). V was cut by 3 bases and J by 5 bases, with 11 bases left in between. The CDR3 consists of 14 residues. The CDR3, as DNA: TGTGCCAGCAGCCATAGTACAGGGTATCAGCCCCAGCATTTT. Translated: CASSHSTGYQPQHF.

This rearrangement joins TRBV2 to TRBJ2-7, with no clear D. Germline V gene data show CDR1 as SNHLY and CDR2 as FYNNEI. The CDR3 is 11 amino acids. The V gene lost 4 bases and the J gene lost 5 bases, with 6 bases spanning the gap. The CDR3 loop reads CASSGYNEQYF. DNA for the CDR3: TGTGCCAGCAGTGGGTACAACGAGCAGTACTTC.